This TCR beta chain was identified during a study of T-cell reconstitution after alpha-beta-depleted transplantation in children. This clonotype was seen at least ten times. CDR1 and CDR2 from the germline V gene are SQVTM and ANQGSEA. V was pared by 5 bases and J by 4 bases, with 5 bases of the junction left unmatched. The CDR3 loop spans 14 amino acids. Construction of the TCRbeta library involved unique molecular identifiers. Each CDR3 protein is one row after TCRdb ran MiXCR on the PCR reads. The repertoire includes nearly 550,000 distinct CDR3 sequences, 18% of them detected once, and approximately 3% sits in the top ten.

The receptor was isolated from a human donor who donated a stem cell graft to a child with acute lymphoblastic leukemia. Sequences were derived from PBMCs from the stem cell graft donor, sampled from the stem cell graft. The chain uses TRBV29-1 and TRBJ2-3; 11 bases agree with TRBD2. CDR3 DNA: TGCAGCGTTTTTAGCGGGAGGGCGTCAGATACGCAGTATTTT. Its translation is CSVFSGRASDTQYF.